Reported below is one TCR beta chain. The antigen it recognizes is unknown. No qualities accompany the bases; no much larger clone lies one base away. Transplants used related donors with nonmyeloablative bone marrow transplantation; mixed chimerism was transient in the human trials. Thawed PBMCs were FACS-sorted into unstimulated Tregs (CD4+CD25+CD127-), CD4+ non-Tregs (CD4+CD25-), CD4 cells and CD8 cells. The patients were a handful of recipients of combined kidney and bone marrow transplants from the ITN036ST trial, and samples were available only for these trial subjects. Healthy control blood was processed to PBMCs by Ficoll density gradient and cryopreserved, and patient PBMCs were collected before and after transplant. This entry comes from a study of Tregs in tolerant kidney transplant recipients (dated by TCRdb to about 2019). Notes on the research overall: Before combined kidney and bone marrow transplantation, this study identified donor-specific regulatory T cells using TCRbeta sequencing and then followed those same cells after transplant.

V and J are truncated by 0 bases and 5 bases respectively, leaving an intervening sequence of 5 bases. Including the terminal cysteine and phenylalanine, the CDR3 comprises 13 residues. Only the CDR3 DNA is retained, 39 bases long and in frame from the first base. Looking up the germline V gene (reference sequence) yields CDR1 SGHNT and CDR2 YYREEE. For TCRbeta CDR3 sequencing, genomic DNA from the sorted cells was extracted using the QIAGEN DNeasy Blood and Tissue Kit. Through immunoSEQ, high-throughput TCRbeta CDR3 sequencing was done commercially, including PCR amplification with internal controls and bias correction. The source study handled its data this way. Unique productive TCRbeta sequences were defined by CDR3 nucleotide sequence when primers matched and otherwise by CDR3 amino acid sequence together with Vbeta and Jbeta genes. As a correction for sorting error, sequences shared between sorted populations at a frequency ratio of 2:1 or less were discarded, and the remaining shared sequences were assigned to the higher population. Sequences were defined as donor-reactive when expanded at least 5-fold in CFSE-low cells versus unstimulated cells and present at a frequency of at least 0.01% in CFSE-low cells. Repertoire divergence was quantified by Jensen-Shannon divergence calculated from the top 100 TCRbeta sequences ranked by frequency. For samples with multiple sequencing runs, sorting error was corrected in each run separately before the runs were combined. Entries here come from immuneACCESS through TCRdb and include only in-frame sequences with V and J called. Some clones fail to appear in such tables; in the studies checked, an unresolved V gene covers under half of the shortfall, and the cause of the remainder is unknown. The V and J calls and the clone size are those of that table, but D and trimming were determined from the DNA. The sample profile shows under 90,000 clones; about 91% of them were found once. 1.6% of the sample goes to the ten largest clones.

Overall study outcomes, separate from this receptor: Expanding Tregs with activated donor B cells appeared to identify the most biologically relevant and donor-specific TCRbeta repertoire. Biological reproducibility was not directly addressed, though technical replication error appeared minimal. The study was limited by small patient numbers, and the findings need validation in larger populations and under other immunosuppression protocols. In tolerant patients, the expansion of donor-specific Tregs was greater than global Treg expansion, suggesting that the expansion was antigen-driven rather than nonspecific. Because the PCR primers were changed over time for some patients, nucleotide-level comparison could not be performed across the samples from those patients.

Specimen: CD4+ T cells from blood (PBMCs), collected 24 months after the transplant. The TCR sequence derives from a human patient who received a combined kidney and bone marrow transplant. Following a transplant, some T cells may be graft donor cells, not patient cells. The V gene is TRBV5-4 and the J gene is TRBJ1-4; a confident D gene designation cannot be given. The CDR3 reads CASSLGRNEKLFF. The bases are TGTGCCAGCAGCTTGGGGCGGAATGAAAAACTGTTTTTT.